This TCR beta chain came from a study of OX40 agonist ivuxolimab in advanced cancers. Study as a whole: Participants, 75% to 85% male, averaged approximately 56 years of age, ranging from roughly 23 to 80. Study conclusions and caveats: Expanded clones tended on average to be more numerous among CD8+ T cells than CD4+.

With regard to this clone: Its antigen is unknown.

This table comes from immunoSEQ multiplex PCR, and its TCRdb copy is limited to in-frame clones, with some not included. The sample contains around 34,000 clones, around 81% of which appear only once. The clonotype originates from an adult with an advanced solid tumor such as melanoma, head and neck, liver or kidney cancer. The specimen comprised CD4+ or CD8+ T cells sorted from blood, sampled in a trial of the OX40 agonist ivuxolimab.

The CDR3, as DNA: TGTGCCAGCATGGGGGCGCTTGGTCAGCCCCAGCATTTT. Protein: CASMGALGQPQHF. The rearrangement uses TRBV6-1 and TRBJ1-5; perhaps TRBD1 as D (6 bases). Germline CDR1 reads MNHNS; CDR2 reads SASEGT. Trimming shortened V by 7 bases and J by 6 bases, and 13 bases separated the two germline ends. This CDR3 contains 13 residues.